The rows below give T cell receptor beta chains drawn from one sample of a study of cytomegalovirus exposure and HLA in healthy donors. TCRdb keeps only in-frame clones here, not all; method: immunoSEQ multiplex PCR. The data show 170,000 or so clones, less than 90% seen once. Material for sequencing was PBMCs. All receptors derive from a woman aged 18-29 years in good health and CMV-seronegative. CDR3s include the opening cysteine and the closing phenylalanine or tryptophan. Rows give clone size only sometimes, using once, few, many, or a class for an expanded clone.

clone_size | j_call | cdr3_length | v_call | cdr3_aa
once | TRBJ2-5 | 15 | TRBV5-1 | CASSLTGTLGETQYF
. | TRBJ2-1 | 16 | TRBV27 | CASSLSAGVLDNEQFF
. | TRBJ2-2 | 15 | TRBV4-1 | CASSQTGRDTGELFF
. | TRBJ2-7 | 15 | TRBV11-2 | CASSLVPGGGYEQYF
. | TRBJ2-3 | 15 | TRBV5-1 | CASSLAGGGTDTQYF
. | TRBJ2-3 | 11 | TRBV20-1 | CSASGPDTQYF
few | TRBJ2-3 | 15 | TRBV5-1 | CASSLGDRGTDTQYF
few | TRBJ2-2 | 15 | TRBV7-6 | CASSPARGNTGELFF
. | TRBJ2-3 | 14 | TRBV27 | CASSLLGTDNTQYF
. | TRBJ1-2 | 14 | TRBV5-1 | CASSLTGTIYGYTF
. | TRBJ1-1 | 13 | TRBV4-1 | CASSQDRLTEAFF
few | TRBJ1-4 | 13 | TRBV10-3 | CAIRGPANEKLFF
. | TRBJ2-1 | 13 | TRBV11-1 | CASSLSPRDEQFF
. | TRBJ2-5 | 18 | TRBV5-1 | CASSLGLGTGGSQETQYF
. | TRBJ1-2 | 14 | TRBV12-5 | CASAIVTGNYGYTF
. | TRBJ2-4 | 17 | TRBV4-1 | CASSQEASRLAKNIQYF
. | TRBJ2-1 | 15 | TRBV19 | CASSRGTSGYNEQFF
. | TRBJ2-7 | 16 | TRBV18 | CASSPNRSSGGRNQYF
once | TRBJ2-1 | 13 | TRBV27 | CAAAIAPYNEQFF
. | TRBJ2-7 | 17 | TRBV30 | CAWSSSRTSGIAAEQYF
. | TRBJ1-2 | 13 | TRBV5-1 | CASSLEAGYGYTF
few | TRBJ2-5 | 17 | TRBV4-1 | CASSQRPPGLAEETQYF
. | TRBJ2-5 | 15 | TRBV23-1 | CASSQSGGTGREQYF
once | TRBJ2-7 | 16 | TRBV28 | CASSLGGLAVIYEQYF
. | TRBJ2-2 | 18 | TRBV7-9 | CASSSPGIGRVDTGELFF
. | TRBJ2-1 | 16 | TRBV19 | CASSIERSGRRNEQFF